These 10 T cell receptor beta chains originate from one sample sequenced in a study of control samples from healthy donors and cancer patients. Measured with immunoSEQ multiplex PCR; TCRdb has only the in-frame clones, and not every one. Seen here are some 130,000 clones, over 85% observed once, and the top ten hold 5.5% to 7%. Sequencing was performed on blood. These receptors originate from a man aged 18 to 30 in good health.

The CDR3 sequence: CAWSVHPDTEAFF. DNA for the CDR3: TGTGCCTGGAGTGTACATCCCGACACTGAAGCTTTCTTT. The chain carries TRBV30 and TRBJ1-1; no firm D call. The CDR3 covers 13 residues. From germline, CDR1 is GTSNPN and CDR2 SVGIG (reference sequence). V lost 0 bases and J lost 3, with 8 bases in between.

This sequence joins TRBV7-9 and TRBJ1-5, with D maybe TRBD1 (5 bases). The CDR3 length is 14 residues. The germline gives CDR1 SEHNR, CDR2 FQNEAQ (reference sequence). Trimming cost V 5 bases and J 2 bases, with 10 bases left between them. This chain's CDR3 is CASSPGGGNQPQHF. For the CDR3, the DNA is TGTGCCAGCAGCCCTGGGGGGGGCAATCAGCCCCAGCATTTT.

The J gene is TRBJ2-5, the V gene TRBV20-1; D uncertain. The germline V gene encodes CDR1 DFQATT and CDR2 SNEGSKA (reference sequence). The V gene lost 3 bases and the J gene lost 4 bases, with 3 bases spanning the gap. The CDR3 has 10 residues. The CDR3 nucleotides are TGCAGTGCTAGTGGAGAGACCCAGTACTTC. It encodes CSASGETQYF.

The J gene is TRBJ2-2, the V gene TRBV24-1; 8 nucleotides line up with TRBD2. The CDR3 is made up of 16 amino acids. The V segment lost 3 bases and the J segment 7 bases; nucleotides outside the gene matches: 9. Germline V gives CDR1 KGHDR, CDR2 SFDVKD. CDR3: CATSDALPGGVGELFF. The CDR3 DNA follows: TGTGCCACCAGTGATGCCCTCCCCGGGGGGGTCGGGGAGCTGTTTTTT.

The rearrangement uses TRBV9 and TRBJ2-7, with 7 bases identical to TRBD1. CDR3 length: 13 residues. The junction had 4 bases not matched to a gene; V was cut back by 2 bases and J by 5 bases. Per germline, CDR1 SGDLS and CDR2 YYNGEE. The CDR3, as DNA: TGTGCCAGCAGCGTTAAGGGGGCGGACGAGCAGTACTTC. This encodes CASSVKGADEQYF.

The J gene is TRBJ2-3, the V gene TRBV7-6; the match to TRBD1 covers 7 bases. CDR1 SGHVS and CDR2 FNYEAQ come from the germline V gene. CDR3 size: 15 residues. After removal of 5 bases from V and 2 bases from J, the junction contained 7 bases not matched to a gene. In DNA, the CDR3 is TGTGCCAGCAGCACTCTCAGGGGGTCCACAGATACGCAGTATTTT. Translation: CASSTLRGSTDTQYF. The complete variable domain, with remaining parts taken from reference TRBV7-6 and TRBJ2-3, reads GAGVSQSPRYKVTKRGQDVALRCDPISGHVSLYWYRQALGQGPEFLTYFNYEAQQDKSGLPNDRFSAERPEGSISTLTIQRTEQRDSAMYRCASSTLRGSTDTQYFGPGTRLTVL.

The chain employs TRBV18 and TRBJ1-5, with TRBD1 as a possible D gene (5 bases). Germline assignment: CDR1 KGHSH and CDR2 LQKENI. The CDR3 runs 15 residues. V was shortened by 3 bases and J by 0 bases, with 9 bases between the two germline ends. The CDR3 DNA reads as TGTGCCAGCTCACCCCGAGGGGATAGCAATCAGCCCCAGCATTTT. Translating gives CASSPRGDSNQPQHF. The full variable domain, rest sourced from reference TRBV18 and TRBJ1-5, is NAGVMQNPRHLVRRRGQEARLRCSPMKGHSHVYWYRQLPEEGLKFMVYLQKENIIDESGMPKERFSAEFPKEGPSILRIQQVVRGDSAAYFCASSPRGDSNQPQHFGDGTRLSIL.

The CDR3 bases are TGTGCCAGCTCACCTGGGCCGCTGGATAGGAACACCATATATTTT. This codes for CASSPGPLDRNTIYF. The chain carries TRBV18 and TRBJ1-3; no clear D gene. This CDR3 comprises 15 residues. Germline CDR1 and CDR2: KGHSH and LQKENI. V was clipped by 3 bases and J by 7 bases, with 16 bases between them.

The chain uses TRBV5-6 and TRBJ1-6; D is ambiguous. The V end lost 0 bases, the J end lost 7 bases, and 8 bases lay between the germline ends. The CDR3 has 14 residues. CDR1 is SGHDT and CDR2 is YYEEEE in the germline V gene. CDR3 in DNA: TGTGCCAGCAGCTTGGTGGCGGGAAATTCACCCCTCCACTTT. It translates to CASSLVAGNSPLHF.

This chain uses TRBV9 with TRBJ1-6; possible D gene TRBD1, 5 bases. The CDR3 extends over 14 amino acids. The V gene lost 3 bases and the J gene lost 6 bases, with 10 bases spanning the gap. Germline assignment: CDR1 SGDLS and CDR2 YYNGEE. In DNA form, the CDR3 reads TGTGCCAGCAGCGGGCAGGGAGGTAATTCACCCCTCCACTTT. It codes for CASSGQGGNSPLHF. Full variable domain (missing parts from reference TRBV9 and TRBJ1-6): DSGVTQTPKHLITATGQRVTLRCSPRSGDLSVYWYQQSLDQGLQFLIQYYNGEERAKGNILERFSAQQFPDLHSELNLSSLELGDSALYFCASSGQGGNSPLHFGNGTRLTVT.